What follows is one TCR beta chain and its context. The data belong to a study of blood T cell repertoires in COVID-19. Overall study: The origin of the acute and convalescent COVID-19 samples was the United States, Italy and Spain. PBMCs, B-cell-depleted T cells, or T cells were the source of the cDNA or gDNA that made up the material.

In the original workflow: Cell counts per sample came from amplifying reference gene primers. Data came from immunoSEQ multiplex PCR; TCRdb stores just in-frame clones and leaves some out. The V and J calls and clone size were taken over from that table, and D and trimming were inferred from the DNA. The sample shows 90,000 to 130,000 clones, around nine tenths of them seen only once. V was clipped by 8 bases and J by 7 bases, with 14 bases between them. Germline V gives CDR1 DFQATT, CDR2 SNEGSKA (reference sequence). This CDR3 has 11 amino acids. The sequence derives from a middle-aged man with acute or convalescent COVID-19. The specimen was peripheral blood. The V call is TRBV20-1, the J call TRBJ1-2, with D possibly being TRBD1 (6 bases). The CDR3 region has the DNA TGCAGTTTGACAGGCATCACTGGCTACACCTTC. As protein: CSLTGITGYTF.